This entry concerns a single T cell receptor beta chain. Its antigen is unidentified. This specimen comes from a study of response to subunit inactivated influenza vaccine. MiXCR, applied by TCRdb to the RT-PCR reads, yields one record per CDR3 protein. The sample lists approximately 500,000 distinct CDR3 sequences; 10% to 15% were seen once. Study-level results: The authors offered the suggestion that each seasonal influenza vaccination recruits few new T cells.

CDR3 length equals 16 residues. V shed 5 bases and J shed 4 bases, with 15 bases lying between them. Looked up from germline, CDR1 is MNHNS and CDR2 is SASEGT. This TCR was recovered from a man aged 45 to 65 who received an inactivated influenza vaccine. J is TRBJ1-6 and V is TRBV6-1, with D perhaps matching TRBD1 (5 bases). The specimen comprised PBMCs from blood, sampled around seven weeks after vaccination. The CDR3 DNA reads TGTGCCAGCAGTCCCGGGGGGGGAGGGTATAATTCACCCCTCCACTTT. It encodes CASSPGGGGYNSPLHF.